The text below deals with one T cell receptor beta chain. What it recognizes is unknown. Only in-frame clones appear in the TCRdb table, and some are missing; sequencing was by immunoSEQ multiplex PCR. This sample has about 90,000 clones, with around nine tenths found just once. This entry comes from a study of T cell responses to AZD1222 COVID-19 vaccine. Study-level findings and limits: Clonal diversity was possibly underestimated, and white British individuals and females predominated among donors. Distributed over spike, vaccine-associated CD4 TCRs predominated at 160-218 and 743-854.

The CDR3 is 15 residues long. CDR1 is MDHEN, CDR2 SYDVKM, per germline. The germline V and J ends were trimmed by 2 bases and 7 bases, with 14 bases remaining between them. The sequence derives from an adult in good health. Sequences were derived from peripheral blood, sampled on day 0 of MenACWY control vaccination. The chain joins TRBV28 to TRBJ1-4; D is ambiguous. As DNA, the CDR3 is TGTGCCAGCAGTTTACTTCGTGGAAGCGGTGAAAAACTGTTTTTT. Encoded protein: CASSLLRGSGEKLFF.